The T cell receptor beta chain described here comes from a study of brain T cells in children with intractable seizures. Libraries were prepared by immunoSEQ multiplex PCR; TCRdb keeps only in-frame clonotypes and omits some of them. The sample shows hundreds of thousands of clones, about 93% of them seen only once. The time point was: blood from clinic visit 5 months post-surgery; TSC patient then seizure free. Germline V gene lookup returns CDR1 SGHRS and CDR2 YFSETQ. V dropped 0 bases and J dropped 3; count of bases not matched to a gene: 4. This CDR3 is built from 15 residues. The starting material was peripheral blood, obtained more than 4 months after surgery. The V and J genes are TRBV5-1 and TRBJ2-7; 9 bases agree with TRBD1. This sequence was found in a boy under two years old with tuberous sclerosis and intractable seizures. The CDR3 DNA sequence: TGCGCCAGCAGCTTGGCCGGGACAGGGTTCTACGAGCAGTACTTC. It encodes CASSLAGTGFYEQYF.